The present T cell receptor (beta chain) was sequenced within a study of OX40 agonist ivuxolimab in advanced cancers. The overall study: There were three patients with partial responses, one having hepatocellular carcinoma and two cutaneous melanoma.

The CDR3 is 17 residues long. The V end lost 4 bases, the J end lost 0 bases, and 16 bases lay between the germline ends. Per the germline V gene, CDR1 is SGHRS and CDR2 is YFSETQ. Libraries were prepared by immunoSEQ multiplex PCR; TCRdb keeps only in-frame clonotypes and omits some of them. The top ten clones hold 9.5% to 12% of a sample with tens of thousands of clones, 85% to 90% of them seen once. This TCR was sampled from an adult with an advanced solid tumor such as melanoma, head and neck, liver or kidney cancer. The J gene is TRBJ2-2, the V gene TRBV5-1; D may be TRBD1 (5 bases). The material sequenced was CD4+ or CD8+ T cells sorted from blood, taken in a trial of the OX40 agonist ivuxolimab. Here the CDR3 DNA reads TGCGCCAGCAGCATCGAACCTGACAGACCGAACACCGGGGAGCTGTTTTTT. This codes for CASSIEPDRPNTGELFF.